The 29 T cell receptor beta chains reported below all come from one sample, sequenced in a study of lymphopenia after photon versus proton radiotherapy. Clones were sequenced by immunoSEQ multiplex PCR, and TCRdb holds only the in-frame ones, with some missing. This table holds about 70,000 clones, around 90% found once. Sequenced here: peripheral blood, sampled from a patient treated with photon-based radiotherapy. The source of these receptors is a woman between 35 and 50 years old with cholangiocarcinoma.

For the CDR3, the DNA is TGTGCCAGCTCCGCAGGGTCTACTAGCTCCTACGAGCAGTACTTC. Translating it yields CASSAGSTSSYEQYF. The chain carries TRBV18 and TRBJ2-7; either TRBD1 or TRBD2 may fit D (5 bases each). V gave up 6 bases and J gave up 0 bases, with 15 bases separating them. Germline V gene data show CDR1 as KGHSH and CDR2 as LQKENI. CDR3 length: 15 residues.

This sequence joins TRBV7-2 and TRBJ2-7, with D tentatively TRBD2 (6 bases). This CDR3 is 12 amino acids long. Germline CDR1 and CDR2: SGHTA and FQGNSA. The ends were cut back, 5 bases at V and 3 bases at J, with 8 bases in the middle. CDR3 sequence (DNA): TGTGCCAGCAGCCCCGGGGGCTACGAGCAGTACTTC. Translated, it gives CASSPGGYEQYF.

In its sample, this clone was seen once. The chain uses TRBV29-1 and TRBJ1-2, with D possibly matching TRBD1 (5 bases). Trimming pared 4 bases from V and 4 bases from J, leaving 13 bases between. Germline V gene lookup returns CDR1 SQVTM and CDR2 ANQGSEA. The CDR3 has 13 amino acids. CDR3: CSVVGGGGYGYTF. DNA of the CDR3: TGCAGCGTTGTCGGGGGAGGAGGCTATGGCTACACCTTC.

This chain uses TRBV6-1 with TRBJ1-2; 7 bases fit TRBD1. This CDR3 is built from 14 residues. Germline-derived CDR1 and CDR2 are MNHNS and SASEGT. V lost 2 bases and J lost 9; bases outside the gene matches: 9. The CDR3 loop reads CASSESATGLSYTF. CDR3 nucleotide sequence: TGTGCCAGCAGTGAATCAGCGACAGGGTTGAGCTACACCTTC.

This chain uses TRBV10-3 with TRBJ2-7; D gene unclear. Trimming cost V 2 bases and J 0 bases, with 5 bases left between them. The CDR3 is made up of 13 amino acids. The germline V gene has CDR1 ENHRY and CDR2 SYGVKD. The CDR3 DNA reads as TGTGCCATCAGTGAGGGTTTCTCCTACGAGCAGTACTTC. Encoded protein: CAISEGFSYEQYF.

The chain recombines TRBV20-1 with TRBJ2-3; the D is unclear. The CDR3 length is 10 residues. CDR1 is DFQATT and CDR2 is SNEGSKA in the germline V gene (reference sequence). The germline V and J ends were trimmed by 1 base and 4 bases, with 0 bases remaining between them. The DNA for the CDR3 is TGCAGTGCTAGAGCAGATACGCAGTATTTT. Its translation: CSARADTQYF.

This rearrangement joins TRBV18 to TRBJ2-3; D tentatively fits TRBD1 or TRBD2 (5 bases each). Germline CDR1 and CDR2: KGHSH and LQKENI. Trimming removed 6 bases at V and 2 bases at J, with 18 bases between. CDR3 size: 16 residues. The CDR3 DNA sequence: TGTGCCAGCTCCCGGTACCGGGACGGCTACACAGATACGCAGTATTTT. Its protein product is CASSRYRDGYTDTQYF.

This clone was observed once. The V call is TRBV29-1, the J call TRBJ2-3, with 9 bases fitting TRBD1. Germline lookup yields CDR1 SQVTM and CDR2 ANQGSEA. The CDR3 contains 16 residues. V shed 7 bases and J 4 bases; nucleotides not matched to a gene: 15. The CDR3 here is CSAERFGDRAPDTQYF. DNA for the CDR3: TGCAGCGCCGAACGATTTGGGGACAGGGCCCCAGATACGCAGTATTTT.

This CDR3 is CASSGTGLGYTF. The DNA of the CDR3 is TGTGCCAGCAGCGGGACAGGTCTGGGCTACACCTTC. The chain recombines TRBV5-4 with TRBJ1-2; 8 bases are a match to TRBD1. Losses at the gene ends were 4 bases for V and 8 bases for J; bases not matched to a gene: 4. The V gene's germline CDR1 is SGHNT and CDR2 YYREEE (reference sequence). The CDR3 runs 12 residues.

The chain couples TRBV2 to TRBJ2-1, with D possibly being TRBD2 (6 bases). This CDR3 region has 12 residues. V was cut by 2 bases and J by 10 bases, with 9 bases left in between. Per the germline V gene, CDR1 is SNHLY and CDR2 is FYNNEI. This CDR3 is CASSERTSEQFF. CDR3 bases: TGTGCCAGCAGTGAAAGAACTAGCGAGCAGTTCTTC.

For the CDR3, the DNA is TGCGCCAGCAGCCAAGATCTTGCCAGTGAAAAACTGTTTTTT. Protein: CASSQDLASEKLFF. The V call is TRBV4-1, the J call TRBJ1-4; no clear D gene. Germline-derived CDR1 and CDR2 are MGHRA and YSYEKL. V dropped 0 bases and J dropped 7 bases, with 9 bases sitting between them. The CDR3 sequence is 14 residues long.

The gene calls are TRBV19 and TRBJ2-5; D not resolved. The CDR3 has 14 residues. The germline V gene encodes CDR1 LNHDA and CDR2 SQIVND (reference sequence). The germline V and J ends were trimmed by 0 bases and 4 bases, with 9 bases remaining between them. The CDR3 reads CASSIDLGRETQYF. The CDR3 region has the DNA TGTGCCAGTAGTATAGATCTAGGAAGAGAGACCCAGTACTTC.

The V call is TRBV29-1, the J call TRBJ1-1; D is unclear. Looked up from germline, CDR1 is SQVTM and CDR2 is ANQGSEA. Trimming cost V 3 bases and J 1 base, with 9 bases left between them. This CDR3 is 13 amino acids long. CDR3 nucleotide sequence: TGCAGCGTTGATAATGTTGGGAACACTGAAGCTTTCTTT. Protein: CSVDNVGNTEAFF.

This clone appeared once. V gene TRBV19 combines with J gene TRBJ1-1, with D tentatively TRBD1 (6 bases). The germline V gene encodes CDR1 LNHDA and CDR2 SQIVND (reference sequence). Trimming left V 6 bases short and J 6 bases short, with 14 bases between. The CDR3 totals 13 residues. CDR3 sequence: CASSPQGWSEAFF. The CDR3 bases are TGTGCCAGTAGCCCACAGGGTTGGTCTGAAGCTTTCTTT.

The rearrangement links TRBV5-6 to TRBJ1-6; D is unresolved. Trimming stripped 0 bases from V and 0 bases from J, with 10 bases between. This CDR3 region has 17 residues. Germline V gene data show CDR1 as SGHDT and CDR2 as YYEEEE. DNA of the CDR3: TGTGCCAGCAGCTTGGACCCTATTAGCTCCTATAATTCACCCCTCCACTTT. Protein product: CASSLDPISSYNSPLHF.

The CDR3 sequence: CASSRLGQPTGELFF. DNA for the CDR3: TGTGCCAGCAGCCGACTGGGGCAACCCACCGGGGAGCTGTTTTTT. The rearrangement joins TRBV5-6 to TRBJ2-2, with a possible D match to TRBD1 (5 bases). Germline V gene data show CDR1 as SGHDT and CDR2 as YYEEEE. This CDR3 is built from 15 residues. Trimming stripped 4 bases from V and 4 bases from J, with 14 bases between.

This clone was seen a handful of times. The V and J genes are TRBV7-9 and TRBJ1-1; D is perhaps TRBD1 (5 bases). The CDR3 length is 13 residues. Per the germline V gene, CDR1 is SEHNR and CDR2 is FQNEAQ (reference sequence). The V end lost 3 bases, the J end lost 6 bases, and 11 bases lay between the germline ends. The CDR3 loop is CASSFPGSAEAFF. In nucleotides, the CDR3 is TGTGCCAGCAGCTTCCCAGGGAGCGCTGAAGCTTTCTTT.

The chain carries TRBV23-1 and TRBJ1-2, with TRBD1 identical over 8 bases. TRBV23-1 is flagged as an ORF with uncertain function. The V gene end was trimmed by 5 bases and the J gene end by 4 bases; junction bases not matched to a gene: 15. This CDR3 contains 17 residues. For the CDR3, the DNA is TGCGCCAGCAGTAGTAGCCAACTACAGGGGGGGGTCTATGGCTACACCTTC. Translated: CASSSSQLQGGVYGYTF.

This clone was detected a few times. The genes are TRBV10-3 and TRBJ2-2; TRBD1 agrees at 8 bases. There are 15 residues in the CDR3. After removal of 5 bases from V and 4 bases from J, the junction contained 6 bases not matched to a gene. CDR1 is ENHRY and CDR2 is SYGVKD in the germline V gene. CDR3 residues: CAISPGQEGTGELFF. CDR3 DNA sequence: TGTGCCATCAGTCCGGGACAGGAGGGCACCGGGGAGCTGTTTTTT.

The CDR3: CASSLYVGEKLFF. DNA of the CDR3: TGTGCCAGCAGTTTATATGTGGGGGAAAAACTGTTTTTT. The chain recombines TRBV28 with TRBJ1-4; D is unclear. V shed 1 base and J shed 8 bases, with 8 bases lying between them. The CDR3 has 13 residues. Germline CDR1 and CDR2: MDHEN and SYDVKM.

The CDR3 DNA reads TGTGCCAGCAGCTTACCCACCTGGGCAGGAAGGTTGAACGAGCAGTACTTC. It is translated as CASSLPTWAGRLNEQYF. The chain couples TRBV7-2 to TRBJ2-7, with D uncertain. Trimming removed 2 bases from V and 5 bases from J, with 22 bases in between. Germline V gene lookup returns CDR1 SGHTA and CDR2 FQGNSA. The CDR3 is made up of 17 amino acids.

The chain uses TRBV27 and TRBJ1-1; 9 bases are a match to TRBD1. Germline CDR1 and CDR2: MNHEY and SMNVEV (reference sequence). V was clipped by 2 bases and J by 2 bases; unmatched bases: 9. This CDR3 comprises 17 residues. In DNA form, the CDR3 reads TGTGCCAGCAGTTTAGACCGGACAGGGGCCGAAAACACTGAAGCTTTCTTT. It yields the protein CASSLDRTGAENTEAFF.

This clone was seen a single time. The CDR3 sequence: CASSEGTRGLYTF. The DNA for the CDR3 is TGTGCCAGCAGTGAAGGAACACGGGGACTCTACACCTTC. The chain employs TRBV6-1 and TRBJ1-2, with D possibly matching TRBD1 (5 bases). Germline CDR1 reads MNHNS; CDR2 reads SASEGT. The CDR3 extends over 13 amino acids. Trimming removed 1 base from V and 10 bases from J, with 13 bases in between.

This clone has only one observation. The chain carries TRBV11-2 and TRBJ2-1; TRBD2 agrees at 9 bases. The junction had 1 base not matched to a gene; V was cut back by 3 bases and J by 1 base. Germline V CDR1 and CDR2: SGHAT, FQNNGV. This CDR3 spans 15 amino acids. The chain's CDR3 is CASSLAGGSYNEQFF. CDR3 DNA sequence: TGTGCCAGCAGCTTGGCGGGGGGGTCCTACAATGAGCAGTTCTTC.

The rearrangement joins TRBV5-1 to TRBJ1-1, with TRBD1 matching over 9 bases. V shed 0 bases, J shed 7 bases, and the junction held 4 bases outside the gene matches. This CDR3 comprises 14 residues. Germline V gene sequence: CDR1 SGHRS, CDR2 YFSETQ. CDR3 sequence reads: CASSLVQGAGEAFF. The CDR3 coding sequence is TGCGCCAGCAGCTTGGTACAGGGGGCAGGTGAAGCTTTCTTT.

The CDR3 DNA sequence: TGTGCCAGCAGTTTTCGACAGGGAAGGACCGGGGAGCTGTTTTTT. Encoded protein: CASSFRQGRTGELFF. V usage is TRBV6-1 and J usage is TRBJ2-2; TRBD1 matches at 7 bases. Germline V lookup: CDR1 MNHNS, CDR2 SASEGT. After removal of 5 bases from V and 5 bases from J, the junction contained 8 bases not matched to a gene. The CDR3 is made up of 15 amino acids.

This chain links TRBV6-1 with TRBJ2-3, with TRBD2 as a possible D gene (6 bases). This CDR3 region has 15 residues. CDR1 and CDR2 from the germline V gene are MNHNS and SASEGT. V was pared by 6 bases and J by 6 bases, with 19 bases between. CDR3 in amino acids: CASRGLSRVTDTQYF. In nucleotides, the CDR3 is TGTGCCAGCAGGGGACTCAGCCGGGTCACGGATACGCAGTATTTT.

CDR3 sequence (DNA): TGTGCCAGCAGGGCCGGGCCTAGCGGGAGCGAGCAGTACTTC. This translates into CASRAGPSGSEQYF. The genes are TRBV27 and TRBJ2-7; 10 nucleotides line up with TRBD2. This CDR3 region has 14 residues. Germline CDR1 is MNHEY and CDR2 is SMNVEV (reference sequence). Losses at the gene ends were 6 bases for V and 6 bases for J; bases not matched to a gene: 8.

This chain links TRBV6-6 with TRBJ2-3; D call uncertain. The V and J ends lost 6 bases and 1 base respectively, with 14 bases between them. Germline assignment: CDR1 MNHNY and CDR2 SVGAGI (reference sequence). The CDR3 is made up of 15 amino acids. The DNA of the CDR3 is TGTGCCAGCAGCCCCCCTGGACGAGGCACAGATACGCAGTATTTT. Translation: CASSPPGRGTDTQYF.